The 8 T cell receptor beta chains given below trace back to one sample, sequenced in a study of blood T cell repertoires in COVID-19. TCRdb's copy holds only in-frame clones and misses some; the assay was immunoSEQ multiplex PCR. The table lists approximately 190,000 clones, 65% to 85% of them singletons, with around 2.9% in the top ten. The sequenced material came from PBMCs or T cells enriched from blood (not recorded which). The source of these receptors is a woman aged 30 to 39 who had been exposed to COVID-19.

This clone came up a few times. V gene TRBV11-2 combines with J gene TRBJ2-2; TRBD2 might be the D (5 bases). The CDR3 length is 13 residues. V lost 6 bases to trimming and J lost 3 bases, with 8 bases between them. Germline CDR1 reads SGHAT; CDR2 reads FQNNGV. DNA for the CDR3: TGTGCCAGCAGAGAGAGGGACACCGGGGAGCTGTTTTTT. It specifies CASRERDTGELFF.

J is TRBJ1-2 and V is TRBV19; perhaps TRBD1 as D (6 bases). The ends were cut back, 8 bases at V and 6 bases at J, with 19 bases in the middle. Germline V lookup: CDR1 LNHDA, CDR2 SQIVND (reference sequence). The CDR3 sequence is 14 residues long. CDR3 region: CASGNGRSGDGYTF. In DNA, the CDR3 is TGTGCCAGTGGGAACGGGAGGTCAGGGGATGGCTACACCTTC. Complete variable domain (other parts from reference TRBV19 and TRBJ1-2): DGGITQSPKYLFRKEGQNVTLSCEQNLNHDAMYWYRQDPGQGLRLIYYSQIVNDFQKGDIAEGYSVSREKKESFPLTVTSAQKNPTAFYLCASGNGRSGDGYTFGSGTRLTVV.

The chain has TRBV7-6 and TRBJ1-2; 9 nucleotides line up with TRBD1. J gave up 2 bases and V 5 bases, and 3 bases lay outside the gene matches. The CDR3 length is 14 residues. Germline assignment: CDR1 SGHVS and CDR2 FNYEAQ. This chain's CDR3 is CASSGTGPNYGYTF. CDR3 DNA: TGTGCCAGCAGCGGGACAGGGCCCAACTATGGCTACACCTTC.

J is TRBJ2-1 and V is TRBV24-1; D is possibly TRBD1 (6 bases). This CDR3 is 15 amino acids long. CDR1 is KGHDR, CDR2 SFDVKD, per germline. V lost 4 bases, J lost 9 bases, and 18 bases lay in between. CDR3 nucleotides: TGTGCCACCAGTGACTCCGACAGGCCTTGGGGTGAGCAGTTCTTC. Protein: CATSDSDRPWGEQFF.

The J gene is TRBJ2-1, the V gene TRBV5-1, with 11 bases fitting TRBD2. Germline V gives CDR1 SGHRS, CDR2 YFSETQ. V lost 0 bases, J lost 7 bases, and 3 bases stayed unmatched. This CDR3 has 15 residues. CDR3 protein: CASSLGLAGFNEQFF. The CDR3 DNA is TGCGCCAGCAGCTTGGGACTAGCGGGGTTTAATGAGCAGTTCTTC.

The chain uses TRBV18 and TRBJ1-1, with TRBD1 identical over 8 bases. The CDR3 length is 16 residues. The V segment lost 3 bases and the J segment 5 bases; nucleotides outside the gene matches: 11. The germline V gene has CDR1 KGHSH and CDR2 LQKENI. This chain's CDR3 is CASSPYRGTGGTEAFF. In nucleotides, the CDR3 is TGTGCCAGCTCACCCTACAGGGGGACCGGGGGGACTGAAGCTTTCTTT.

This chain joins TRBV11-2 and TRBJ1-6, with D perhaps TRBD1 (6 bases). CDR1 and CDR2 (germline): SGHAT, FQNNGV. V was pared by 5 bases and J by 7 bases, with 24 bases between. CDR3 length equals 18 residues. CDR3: CASSTPKSGAPLNSPLHF. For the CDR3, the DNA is TGTGCCAGCAGCACCCCTAAGTCAGGGGCCCCATTAAATTCACCCCTCCACTTT. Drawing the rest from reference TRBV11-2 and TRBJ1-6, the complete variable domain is EAGVAQSPRYKIIEKRQSVAFWCNPISGHATLYWYQQILGQGPKLLIQFQNNGVVDDSQLPKDRFSAERLKGVDSTLKIQPAKLEDSAVYLCASSTPKSGAPLNSPLHFGNGTRLTVT.

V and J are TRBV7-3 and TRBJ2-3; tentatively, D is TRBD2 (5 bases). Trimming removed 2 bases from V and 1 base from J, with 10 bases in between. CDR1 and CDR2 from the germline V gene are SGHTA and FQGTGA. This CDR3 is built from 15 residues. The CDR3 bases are TGTGCCAGCAGCTTAGAGGGCGACGGCACAGATACGCAGTATTTT. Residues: CASSLEGDGTDTQYF.